One sample yielded the 19 T cell receptor beta chains listed below, sequenced in a study of shared clonotypes between healthy human individuals. TCRdb's copy holds only in-frame clones and misses some; the assay was immunoSEQ multiplex PCR. This sample has millions of clones, with 90% to 95% found just once. Material for sequencing was naive CD4+ T cells sorted from blood. Subset reported: CD45RA+ positively selected. The receptors were sampled from a man aged 18 to 30 in good health.

Concerning this clone: Other nucleotide sequences from this sample produce the same CDR3. The V call is TRBV2, the J call TRBJ1-5; D is ambiguous. CDR1 and CDR2 from the germline V gene are SNHLY and FYNNEI. Deletions cut 4 bases from V and 3 bases from J, with 10 bases between. This CDR3 is built from 14 residues. This chain's CDR3 is CASSGGSLNQPQHF. The DNA of the CDR3 is TGTGCCAGCAGTGGGGGTAGTCTCAATCAGCCCCAGCATTTT.

The genes are TRBV19 and TRBJ2-1, with D possibly TRBD1 on 6 matching bases. The CDR3 consists of 16 residues. V was clipped by 5 bases and J by 0 bases, with 14 bases between them. The germline CDR1 and CDR2 sequences are LNHDA and SQIVND (reference sequence). The CDR3 nucleotides are TGTGCCAGTAGTGCGGTAAGGGGGAGCTCCTACAATGAGCAGTTCTTC. This codes for CASSAVRGSSYNEQFF.

The J gene is TRBJ1-5, the V gene TRBV7-9, with unresolved D. CDR3 size: 16 residues. Germline CDR1 SEHNR, CDR2 FQNEAQ (reference sequence). V was clipped by 5 bases and J by 3 bases, with 17 bases between them. CDR3 amino acids: CASSPSGAGINQPQHF. DNA for the CDR3: TGTGCCAGCAGCCCTTCGGGAGCAGGCATCAATCAGCCCCAGCATTTT.

This rearrangement joins TRBV2 to TRBJ2-5; 8 nucleotides agree with TRBD1. The V gene's germline CDR1 is SNHLY and CDR2 FYNNEI. This CDR3 spans 11 amino acids. Trimming cost V 11 bases and J 4 bases; bases outside gene matches: 3. The CDR3 reads CAFGQGETQYF. CDR3 in DNA: TGTGCCTTTGGACAGGGAGAGACCCAGTACTTC.

This chain links TRBV28 with TRBJ2-7, with 7 nucleotides matching TRBD2. The CDR3 length is 15 residues. Germline V gene data show CDR1 as MDHEN and CDR2 as SYDVKM. J gave up 6 bases and V 6 bases, and 14 bases lay outside the gene matches. CDR3 loop: CASSPHGLELLEQYF. CDR3 sequence (DNA): TGTGCCAGCAGCCCCCACGGACTAGAACTGCTCGAGCAGTACTTC.

The J gene is TRBJ2-6, the V gene TRBV7-3; D call uncertain. The CDR3 has 16 amino acids. Germline V gives CDR1 SGHTA, CDR2 FQGTGA. The V end lost 4 bases, the J end lost 0 bases, and 10 bases lay between the germline ends. The DNA for the CDR3 is TGTGCCAGCAGCTCCGATCCTTTCTCTGGGGCCAACGTCCTGACTTTC. It specifies CASSSDPFSGANVLTF.

The rearrangement uses TRBV14 and TRBJ1-6; possible D gene TRBD1, 6 bases. CDR1 and CDR2 from the germline V gene are SGHDN and FVKESK. This CDR3 is 13 amino acids long. The V end lost 2 bases, the J end lost 9 bases, and 8 bases lay between the germline ends. CDR3: CASSQIGGSPLHF. Here the CDR3 DNA reads TGTGCCAGCAGCCAAATAGGGGGTTCACCCCTCCACTTT.

Comment on this clone: One end of the junction does not line up with germline, which may come from a read error. The CDR3 sequence is CASSQFDRAELVSHEQYF. DNA of the CDR3: TGCGCCAGCAGCCAATTCGACAGGGCCGAGTTAGTCTCCCACGAGCAGTACTTC. The chain links TRBV4-1 to TRBJ2-7, with 7 bases aligning to TRBD1. Germline loops: CDR1 MGHRA, CDR2 YSYEKL. This CDR3 contains 18 residues.

On this clone: Other DNA sequences of this sample code for an identical CDR3. The CDR3 sequence: CASSPGQGSTDTQYF. The DNA of the CDR3 is TGTGCCAGTAGTCCCGGACAGGGGAGCACAGATACGCAGTATTTT. The rearrangement uses TRBV19 and TRBJ2-3; the match to TRBD1 covers 9 bases. Germline CDR1 LNHDA, CDR2 SQIVND (reference sequence). The V and J ends lost 5 bases and 0 bases, in that order; junction bases with no gene match: 3. The CDR3 has 15 residues. The complete variable domain, with remaining parts taken from reference TRBV19 and TRBJ2-3, reads DGGITQSPKYLFRKEGQNVTLSCEQNLNHDAMYWYRQDPGQGLRLIYYSQIVNDFQKGDIAEGYSVSREKKESFPLTVTSAQKNPTAFYLCASSPGQGSTDTQYFGPGTRLTVL.

In DNA form, the CDR3 reads TGTGCCAGCAGTGGGGTAAACATTCAGTACTTC. It is translated as CASSGVNIQYF. The chain carries TRBV6-1 and TRBJ2-4, with D hard to call. This CDR3 contains 11 residues. Trimming cost V 4 bases and J 6 bases, with 4 bases left between them. The germline gives CDR1 MNHNS, CDR2 SASEGT.

V usage is TRBV5-8 and J usage is TRBJ1-4, with unresolved D. V was trimmed by 2 bases and J by 2 bases, leaving 22 bases between them. The CDR3 is 19 residues long. Germline V gene sequence: CDR1 SGHTS, CDR2 YDEGEE. The CDR3 nucleotides read TGTGCCAGCAGCTTCAGCAGGTCTTATCCCTTAGGGACTAATGAAAAACTGTTTTTT. This codes for CASSFSRSYPLGTNEKLFF.

This chain joins TRBV4-3 and TRBJ1-2, with a weak D call TRBD1 (6 bases). Germline CDR1 LGHNA, CDR2 YSLEER. The CDR3 runs to 14 residues. Trimming removed 4 bases at V and 8 bases at J, with 17 bases between. The CDR3 sequence: CASSLGGPWSGYTF. The CDR3 DNA follows: TGCGCCAGCAGCCTAGGGGGACCGTGGTCCGGCTACACCTTC.

V gene TRBV19 combines with J gene TRBJ1-2; the match to TRBD1 covers 8 bases. The junction had 8 bases not matched to a gene; V was cut back by 5 bases and J by 3 bases. Germline V CDR1 and CDR2: LNHDA, SQIVND (reference sequence). CDR3 length: 15 amino acids. CDR3 region: CASSAGAGGYYGYTF. CDR3 bases: TGTGCCAGTAGTGCTGGGGCAGGGGGCTACTATGGCTACACCTTC.

The genes are TRBV19 and TRBJ1-1; tentatively, D is TRBD1 (5 bases). The V end was cut by 0 bases, the J end by 3 bases, with 5 bases between. Germline loops: CDR1 LNHDA, CDR2 SQIVND (reference sequence). The CDR3 runs to 13 residues. The CDR3 DNA reads as TGTGCCAGTAGTATAGAGGGGGACACTGAAGCTTTCTTT. As protein: CASSIEGDTEAFF.

This clone occurred a few times. The J gene is TRBJ1-1, the V gene TRBV12-5; D may be TRBD1 (5 bases). Germline values: CDR1 LGHNT, CDR2 FRNRAP. The V end lost 4 bases, the J end lost 8 bases, and 11 bases lay between the germline ends. The CDR3 totals 12 residues. CDR3 sequence reads: CASGSYRTEAFF. The CDR3 DNA follows: TGTGCTAGTGGTTCGTACAGGACAGAAGCTTTCTTT.

As concerns this clone: Different DNA sequences within this sample yield the same CDR3. The gene calls are TRBV18 and TRBJ2-2; D remains ambiguous. Trimming left V 2 bases short and J 1 base short, with 14 bases between. Germline assignment: CDR1 KGHSH and CDR2 LQKENI. This CDR3 spans 17 amino acids. This CDR3 reads CASSPISGTGNTGELFF. The CDR3 bases are TGTGCCAGCTCACCAATTTCGGGTACTGGGAACACCGGGGAGCTGTTTTTT. The full variable domain, in which reference TRBV18 and TRBJ2-2 provide the parts outside the CDR3, is NAGVMQNPRHLVRRRGQEARLRCSPMKGHSHVYWYRQLPEEGLKFMVYLQKENIIDESGMPKERFSAEFPKEGPSILRIQQVVRGDSAAYFCASSPISGTGNTGELFFGEGSRLTVL.

This chain links TRBV6-5 with TRBJ2-7; either TRBD1 or TRBD2 may fit D (7 bases each). Trimming pared 6 bases from V and 5 bases from J, leaving 17 bases between. The CDR3 length is 14 residues. The germline V gene encodes CDR1 MNHEY and CDR2 SVGAGI. The chain's CDR3 is CASRSGGARNEQYF. CDR3 nucleotide sequence: TGTGCCAGCAGGTCAGGGGGGGCGCGTAACGAGCAGTACTTC.

This clone was detected once. The rearrangement uses TRBV5-1 and TRBJ2-1; 9 bases match TRBD2. Germline-derived CDR1 and CDR2 are SGHRS and YFSETQ. The CDR3 sequence is 15 residues long. The V gene end was trimmed by 0 bases and the J gene end by 8 bases; junction bases not matched to a gene: 6. CDR3 bases: TGCGCCAGCAGCTTGGGTAGCGGGAGTGTCGATGAGCAGTTCTTC. Protein: CASSLGSGSVDEQFF.

As concerns this clone: The same CDR3 can be traced to other DNA sequences in this sample. This chain uses TRBV30 with TRBJ2-7; D gene unclear. V lost 3 bases and J lost 0, with 6 bases in between. CDR3 size: 12 residues. Germline-derived CDR1 and CDR2 are GTSNPN and SVGIG (reference sequence). The CDR3 DNA reads as TGTGCCTGGAGCGGGCCCTCCTACGAGCAGTACTTC. Amino acids: CAWSGPSYEQYF.